The 17 T cell receptor beta chains in this list originate from one sample, sequenced in a study of blood T cell repertoires in COVID-19. The repertoire was sequenced with immunoSEQ multiplex PCR; TCRdb's copy has only in-frame clones and lacks some. The sample shows about 140,000 clones, less than 85% of them seen only once. Sequenced: PBMCs or T cells enriched from blood (not recorded which). The receptors shown here come from a woman between 18 and 29 years old who had been exposed to COVID-19.

The V gene is TRBV21-1, the J gene TRBJ2-5; whether TRBD2, the table's D call, matches the DNA was not checked. TRBV21-1 is deemed a pseudogene. The CDR3 has 19 amino acids. CDR3 coding DNA: TGTGCCAGCAGCAATGCCCGATGCGGGAGGGCCTGCGATTACGAGACCCAGTACTTC. Translated, it gives CASSNARCGRACDYETQYF.

The chain combines TRBV3-1 (or the pseudogene TRBV3-2) with TRBJ2-3, with unresolved D. Looked up from germline, CDR1 is LGHDT and CDR2 is YNNKEL (reference sequence). This CDR3 has 13 residues. Trimming cost V 0 bases and J 1 base, with 2 bases left between them. In DNA form, the CDR3 reads TGTGCCAGCAGCCAAGACGGCACAGATACGCAGTATTTT. Translation: CASSQDGTDTQYF.

This clone was observed a few times. The V and J genes are TRBV6-1 and TRBJ2-7, with TRBD1 matching over 9 bases. There are 15 residues in the CDR3. Germline V gene lookup returns CDR1 MNHNS and CDR2 SASEGT. With V trimmed by 2 bases and J by 4 bases, 6 bases remained unmatched. CDR3 loop: CASSESGTGSYEQYF. CDR3 sequence (DNA): TGTGCCAGCAGTGAATCCGGGACAGGGAGTTACGAGCAGTACTTC.

The rearrangement joins TRBV2 to TRBJ1-1, with 10 positions matching TRBD1. V trimming: 4 bases; J trimming: 6 bases; junction bases outside the gene matches: 2. The CDR3 covers 13 residues. Germline V gives CDR1 SNHLY, CDR2 FYNNEI. The CDR3 here is CASSGQGASEAFF. CDR3 sequence (DNA): TGTGCCAGCAGTGGACAGGGGGCTTCTGAAGCTTTCTTT.

The chain recombines TRBV27 with TRBJ1-6; 8 bases agree with TRBD1. Germline-derived CDR1 and CDR2 are MNHEY and SMNVEV (reference sequence). V lost 4 bases to trimming and J lost 9 bases; unmatched junction nucleotides: 8. The CDR3 runs 15 residues. The CDR3 is CASSSGTGFFSPLHF. The CDR3, as DNA: TGTGCCAGCAGTTCCGGGACAGGATTCTTTTCACCCCTCCACTTT.

This chain links TRBV5-1 with TRBJ1-3; TRBD1 might be the D (6 bases). The CDR3 loop spans 15 amino acids. V lost 1 base to trimming and J lost 0 bases, with 8 bases between them. Germline V gives CDR1 SGHRS, CDR2 YFSETQ. The CDR3 reads CASSLMGASGNTIYF. CDR3 DNA: TGCGCCAGCAGCTTGATGGGGGCCTCTGGAAACACCATATATTTT.

V gene TRBV7-9 combines with J gene TRBJ1-3; 8 nucleotides align to TRBD1. The junction had 4 bases not matched to a gene; V was cut back by 2 bases and J by 1 base. Looked up from germline, CDR1 is SEHNR and CDR2 is FQNEAQ (reference sequence). The CDR3 sequence is 16 residues long. In DNA form, the CDR3 reads TGTGCCAGCAGCTTACGCCAGGGGGCGTCTGGAAACACCATATATTTT. Its protein is CASSLRQGASGNTIYF.

This chain joins TRBV5-4 and TRBJ2-5; weak D call: TRBD2 (5 bases). The CDR3 length is 12 residues. Per the germline V gene, CDR1 is SGHNT and CDR2 is YYREEE (reference sequence). Trimming cost V 2 bases and J 9 bases, with 11 bases left between them. The CDR3 DNA follows: TGTGCCAGCAGCTTCAACTTCGGGGCCCAGTACTTC. Translating it yields CASSFNFGAQYF. Variable domain in full (rest from reference TRBV5-4 and TRBJ2-5): ETGVTQSPTHLIKTRGQQVTLRCSSQSGHNTVSWYQQALGQGPQFIFQYYREEENGRGNFPPRFSGLQFPNYSSELNVNALELDDSALYLCASSFNFGAQYFGPGTRLLVL.

The chain couples TRBV19 to TRBJ1-2, with TRBD1 matching 7 bases. Germline V lookup: CDR1 LNHDA, CDR2 SQIVND (reference sequence). CDR3 length: 13 residues. With 3 bases clipped from V and 3 bases from J, the junction kept 1 base outside the gene matches. In DNA form, the CDR3 reads TGTGCCAGTAGTATTACAGGGGACTATGGCTACACCTTC. This codes for CASSITGDYGYTF.

CDR3 amino acids: CASGPRTGLGETQYF. The CDR3 DNA reads TGTGCTAGTGGTCCCCGGACAGGGTTGGGAGAGACCCAGTACTTC. V usage is TRBV12-5 and J usage is TRBJ2-5; TRBD1 matches at 8 bases. V shed 5 bases, J shed 4 bases, and the junction held 9 bases outside the gene matches. CDR1 and CDR2 (germline): LGHNT, FRNRAP. The CDR3 contains 15 residues.

The rearrangement uses TRBV7-2 and TRBJ1-2, with TRBD1 identical over 8 bases. The CDR3 runs to 15 residues. CDR1 is SGHTA and CDR2 is FQGNSA in the germline V gene. The V gene end was trimmed by 5 bases and the J gene end by 4 bases; junction bases not matched to a gene: 9. The CDR3 sequence: CASSLGQGTTYGYTF. CDR3 coding DNA: TGTGCCAGCAGCCTTGGACAGGGAACAACCTATGGCTACACCTTC.

The CDR3 is CASSLQPGDRGLDAGYTF. The CDR3 nucleotides read TGCGCCAGCAGCTTGCAACCCGGAGACAGGGGGCTAGATGCTGGCTACACCTTC. V usage is TRBV5-1 and J usage is TRBJ1-2, with 10 bases aligning to TRBD1. The CDR3 sequence is 18 residues long. Germline V lookup: CDR1 SGHRS, CDR2 YFSETQ. V shed 1 base, J shed 7 bases, and the junction held 16 bases outside the gene matches.

The chain carries TRBV19 and TRBJ1-5, with D perhaps matching TRBD1 (5 bases). Germline values: CDR1 LNHDA, CDR2 SQIVND (reference sequence). V was clipped by 6 bases and J by 2 bases, with 11 bases between them. CDR3 size: 14 residues. This CDR3 is CASRQPGGNQPQHF. For the CDR3, the DNA is TGTGCCAGTAGACAGCCGGGGGGCAATCAGCCCCAGCATTTT.

The V and J genes are TRBV11-2 and TRBJ2-5, with TRBD1 as a possible D gene (7 bases). The CDR3 contains 14 residues. In germline, CDR1 is SGHAT, CDR2 FQNNGV. The V end lost 5 bases, the J end lost 2 bases, and 12 bases lay between the germline ends. The CDR3 DNA reads TGTGCCAGCAGCAGGGGGGACAGACAAGAGACCCAGTACTTC. This codes for CASSRGDRQETQYF.

The chain uses TRBV25-1 and TRBJ2-1; 8 nucleotides line up with TRBD2. Germline trimming cut 4 bases from V and 5 bases from J; bases unmatched to any gene: 10. The CDR3 has 16 amino acids. Germline CDR1 is MGHDK and CDR2 is SYGVNS. CDR3 in amino acids: CASSAPSGLGDNEQFF. The CDR3 DNA sequence: TGTGCCAGCAGTGCTCCCTCGGGACTAGGGGACAATGAGCAGTTCTTC. The complete variable domain, with remaining parts taken from reference TRBV25-1 and TRBJ2-1, reads EADIYQTPRYLVIGTGKKITLECSQTMGHDKMYWYQQDPGMELHLIHYSYGVNSTEKGDLSSESTVSRIRTEHFPLTLESARPSHTSQYLCASSAPSGLGDNEQFFGPGTRLTVL.

This chain uses TRBV9 with TRBJ2-2, with 9 nucleotides matching TRBD1. Looked up from germline, CDR1 is SGDLS and CDR2 is YYNGEE. The CDR3 is 17 residues long. The junction had 7 bases not matched to a gene; V was cut back by 3 bases and J by 1 base. In DNA, the CDR3 is TGTGCCAGCAGCGGACCTACAGGGGGCTTGAACACCGGGGAGCTGTTTTTT. The encoded protein is CASSGPTGGLNTGELFF.

The rearrangement links TRBV10-2 to TRBJ2-1, with 7 bases fitting TRBD2. Germline V gene lookup returns CDR1 WSHSY and CDR2 SAAADI. This CDR3 region has 16 residues. V dropped 0 bases and J dropped 3; count of bases not matched to a gene: 5. CDR3 nucleotide sequence: TGCGCCAGCAGTGAGTCGGGGCTAGCGGACTACAATGAGCAGTTCTTC. This encodes CASSESGLADYNEQFF.